This record covers a single T cell receptor (beta chain). Antigen unknown. This entry comes from a study of T cells in Graves' hyperthyroidism and ophthalmopathy. Amplified TCR beta CDR3 regions came from RNA transcripts. The HTBI primer set served for first-round RT-PCR of the TCR CDR3. A single record per CDR3 protein comes from TCRdb applying MiXCR to the multiplex PCR reads. Among about 360,000 distinct CDR3 sequences listed, 15% to 19% were seen once. Study-level points and caveats: Ophthalmopathy was predicted by the model a median of about 6.5 months ahead of onset.

CDR3 length: 13 residues. Germline V gives CDR1 SQVTM, CDR2 ANQGSEA. V lost 2 bases, J lost 3 bases, and 9 bases lay in between. The chain has TRBV29-1 and TRBJ2-3, with D tentatively TRBD1 or TRBD2 (6 bases each). The receptor was isolated from a woman aged 18-30 years with Graves' hyperthyroidism that later progressed to Graves' ophthalmopathy. Material for sequencing was blood. The CDR3 sequence is CSVERGRTDTQYF. The CDR3 coding sequence is TGCAGCGTTGAAAGGGGGAGGACAGATACGCAGTATTTT.